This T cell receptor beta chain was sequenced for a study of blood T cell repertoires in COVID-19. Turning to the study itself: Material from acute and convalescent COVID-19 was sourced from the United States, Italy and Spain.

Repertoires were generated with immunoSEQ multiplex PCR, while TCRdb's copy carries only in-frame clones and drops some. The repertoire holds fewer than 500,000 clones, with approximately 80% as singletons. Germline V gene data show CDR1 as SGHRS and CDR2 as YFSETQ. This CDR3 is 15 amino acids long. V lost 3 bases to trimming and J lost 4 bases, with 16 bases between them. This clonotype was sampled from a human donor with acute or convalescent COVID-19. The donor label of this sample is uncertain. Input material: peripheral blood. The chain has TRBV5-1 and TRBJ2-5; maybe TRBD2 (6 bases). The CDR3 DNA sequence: TGCGCCAGCAGCTCCGGGTCCCTGGGGGGAGAGACCCAGTACTTC. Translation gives CASSSGSLGGETQYF.